Below, 30 T cell receptor beta chains from the same sample are listed, as sequenced in a study of OX40 agonist ivuxolimab in advanced cancers. Assay used: immunoSEQ multiplex PCR; TCRdb lists only in-frame clones, some missing. The table lists tens of thousands of clones, around 90% of them singletons. The source material was CD4+ or CD8+ T cells sorted from blood, sampled in a trial of the OX40 agonist ivuxolimab. These receptors came from an adult with an advanced solid tumor such as melanoma, head and neck, liver or kidney cancer.

J is TRBJ1-1 and V is TRBV7-9, with TRBD1 as a possible D gene (5 bases). Looked up from germline, CDR1 is SEHNR and CDR2 is FQNEAQ (reference sequence). The germline V and J ends were trimmed by 5 bases and 4 bases, with 17 bases remaining between them. The CDR3 extends over 15 amino acids. The CDR3 sequence is CASSEGAWRSTEAFF. The CDR3 nucleotides are TGTGCCAGCAGCGAAGGGGCGTGGAGGTCCACTGAAGCTTTCTTT.

This chain joins TRBV28 and TRBJ1-5; tentatively, D is TRBD1 (6 bases). The germline V gene encodes CDR1 MDHEN and CDR2 SYDVKM. The CDR3 contains 13 residues. The V and J ends lost 5 bases and 4 bases respectively, with 9 bases between them. This CDR3 is CASSQGTNQPQHF. CDR3 coding DNA: TGTGCCAGCAGTCAAGGGACAAATCAGCCCCAGCATTTT.

The rearrangement links TRBV28 to TRBJ1-1; D unclear. There are 15 residues in the CDR3. V was pared by 3 bases and J by 0 bases, with 11 bases between. The germline CDR1 and CDR2 sequences are MDHEN and SYDVKM. The CDR3 here is CASSFELSLNTEAFF. The CDR3 coding sequence is TGTGCCAGCAGTTTCGAACTATCTCTGAACACTGAAGCTTTCTTT.

The V gene is TRBV5-1, the J gene TRBJ2-5; 7 positions agree with TRBD2. The CDR3 covers 14 residues. V trimming: 4 bases; J trimming: 0 bases; junction bases outside the gene matches: 3. CDR1 is SGHRS and CDR2 is YFSETQ in the germline V gene. This chain's CDR3 is CASSPGTNQETQYF. Written as DNA, the CDR3 is TGCGCCAGCAGCCCGGGGACTAACCAAGAGACCCAGTACTTC.

This clone was seen once. The chain recombines TRBV10-3 with TRBJ1-6, with D unclear. Trimming took 8 bases from V and 8 from J, leaving 7 bases between them. The CDR3 loop spans 11 amino acids. Looked up from germline, CDR1 is ENHRY and CDR2 is SYGVKD. Written as DNA, the CDR3 is TGTGCCATCGGGTCTGATTCACCCCTCCACTTT. Protein sequence: CAIGSDSPLHF.

This clone was recorded once. This chain connects TRBV10-3 to TRBJ1-4; TRBD1 aligns across 8 bases. The ends lost 6 bases at V and 6 bases at J; junction bases unmatched: 3. Looked up from germline, CDR1 is ENHRY and CDR2 is SYGVKD. The CDR3 is 13 residues long. CDR3 in amino acids: CAISGQGYEKLFF. The CDR3 nucleotides read TGTGCCATCAGCGGACAGGGATATGAAAAACTGTTTTTT.

The rearrangement joins TRBV4-2 to TRBJ1-1, with a weak D call TRBD1 (5 bases). CDR3 length: 13 residues. Germline V gives CDR1 LGHNA, CDR2 YNFKEQ. V was trimmed by 1 base and J by 7 bases, leaving 10 bases between them. CDR3 sequence reads: CASSQGTIYEAFF. The CDR3 region has the DNA TGTGCCAGCAGCCAAGGGACAATATATGAAGCTTTCTTT.

The chain uses TRBV9 and TRBJ2-1; TRBD2 agrees at 8 bases. The CDR3 sequence is 17 residues long. Trimming took 4 bases from V and 0 from J; bases not matched to a gene: 9. In germline, CDR1 is SGDLS, CDR2 YYNGEE. DNA for the CDR3: TGTGCCAGCAGCTCATACCGGGGGGGTGGCTCCTACAATGAGCAGTTCTTC. Its protein is CASSSYRGGGSYNEQFF.

In its sample, this clone was seen once. The chain has TRBV11-3 and TRBJ2-7, with no clear D. The germline V gene encodes CDR1 SGHNT and CDR2 YENEEA. The V gene lost 5 bases and the J gene lost 5 bases, with 7 bases spanning the gap. The CDR3 runs 11 residues. The CDR3 DNA sequence: TGTGCCAGCAGCCATACTCACGAGCAGTACTTC. This translates into CASSHTHEQYF.

The chain uses TRBV19 and TRBJ2-7, with TRBD2 as a possible D gene (7 bases). The V and J ends lost 1 base and 5 bases respectively, with 15 bases between them. The CDR3 runs to 15 residues. Germline assignment: CDR1 LNHDA and CDR2 SQIVND (reference sequence). The CDR3 sequence: CASSIVAGGLDEQYF. Written as DNA, the CDR3 is TGTGCCAGTAGTATAGTCGCCGGGGGGCTGGACGAGCAGTACTTC.

The chain joins TRBV7-2 to TRBJ2-3; possibly TRBD2 for D (5 bases). V lost 5 bases, J lost 15 bases, and 15 bases lay in between. This CDR3 region has 11 residues. Germline CDR1 is SGHTA and CDR2 is FQGNSA. The CDR3 region has the DNA TGTGCCAGCAGCGAGGAGGTAGCCCCATATTTT. It encodes CASSEEVAPYF.

The chain's CDR3 is CAWSQANEGKLFF. In nucleotides, the CDR3 is TGTGCCTGGAGTCAGGCAAATGAGGGAAAACTGTTTTTT. The chain couples TRBV30 to TRBJ1-4; no clear D gene. Germline CDR1 GTSNPN, CDR2 SVGIG (reference sequence). Trimming cost V 2 bases and J 10 bases, with 14 bases left between them. CDR3 length: 13 amino acids.

The chain combines TRBV13 with TRBJ2-7; 7 bases are shared with TRBD2. Losses at the gene ends were 3 bases for V and 4 bases for J; bases not matched to a gene: 6. The CDR3 consists of 14 residues. Germline-derived CDR1 and CDR2 are PRHDT and FYEKMQ (reference sequence). The CDR3 DNA sequence: TGTGCCAGCAGCTTCCGGCGGGAGAGGTACGAGCAGTACTTC. Protein sequence: CASSFRRERYEQYF.

V gene TRBV30 combines with J gene TRBJ2-5; possibly TRBD2 for D (5 bases). The CDR3 spans 14 residues. Germline CDR1 reads GTSNPN; CDR2 reads SVGIG (reference sequence). V was cut by 4 bases and J by 1 base, with 13 bases left in between. CDR3 sequence: CAWKSSGFQETQYF. The CDR3 bases are TGTGCCTGGAAGTCCTCGGGGTTCCAAGAGACCCAGTACTTC.

The V gene is TRBV6-5, the J gene TRBJ2-6; a possible D gene is TRBD1 (5 bases). V was pared by 5 bases and J by 4 bases, with 9 bases between. CDR3 length: 14 residues. Germline values: CDR1 MNHEY, CDR2 SVGAGI. In nucleotides, the CDR3 is TGTGCCAGCAGTCCAGGGTACGGGGCCAACGTCCTGACTTTC. It is translated as CASSPGYGANVLTF.

This chain connects TRBV5-5 to TRBJ2-3, with 13 nucleotides matching TRBD2. Unmatched junction bases numbered 7, after V lost 5 bases and J lost 4 bases. CDR1 SGHKS and CDR2 YYEKEE come from the germline V gene (reference sequence). The CDR3 extends over 16 amino acids. Written as DNA, the CDR3 is TGTGCCAGCAGTTTTACGGGACTAGCGGGACCAGATACGCAGTATTTT. Translation: CASSFTGLAGPDTQYF.

This clone was found once. The V call is TRBV11-2, the J call TRBJ2-7, with 8 bases that match TRBD1. Germline V CDR1 and CDR2: SGHAT, FQNNGV. There are 14 residues in the CDR3. The ends lost 7 bases at V and 2 bases at J; junction bases unmatched: 7. CDR3 in amino acids: CASILGTGAYEQYF. Written as DNA, the CDR3 is TGTGCCAGCATTTTAGGGACAGGAGCCTACGAGCAGTACTTC.

V usage is TRBV7-9 and J usage is TRBJ2-1; perhaps TRBD2 as D (5 bases). The CDR3 contains 12 residues. With 6 bases removed from V and 8 bases from J, the gap between germline ends came to 11 bases. Germline CDR1 and CDR2: SEHNR and FQNEAQ (reference sequence). CDR3 residues: CASSLGSDEQFF. CDR3 in DNA: TGTGCCAGCAGTTTGGGGAGCGATGAGCAGTTCTTC.

This clone was recorded a few times. The chain links TRBV9 to TRBJ2-7, with 10 nucleotides matching TRBD1. Germline V gene data show CDR1 as SGDLS and CDR2 as YYNGEE. This CDR3 is built from 15 residues. With 2 bases clipped from V and 9 bases from J, the junction kept 11 bases outside the gene matches. The CDR3 DNA is TGTGCCAGCAGCGTGGACGGGACAGGGGCCGACGGGCAGTACTTC. It encodes CASSVDGTGADGQYF.

The chain recombines TRBV19 with TRBJ1-5; 7 nucleotides agree with TRBD1. The V segment lost 6 bases and the J segment 1 base; nucleotides outside the gene matches: 3. The CDR3 runs to 14 residues. Germline-derived CDR1 and CDR2 are LNHDA and SQIVND (reference sequence). The CDR3, as DNA: TGTGCCAGTAGCACACAGGGGAGCAATCAGCCCCAGCATTTT. Its translation is CASSTQGSNQPQHF. Drawing the rest from reference TRBV19 and TRBJ1-5, the complete variable domain is DGGITQSPKYLFRKEGQNVTLSCEQNLNHDAMYWYRQDPGQGLRLIYYSQIVNDFQKGDIAEGYSVSREKKESFPLTVTSAQKNPTAFYLCASSTQGSNQPQHFGDGTRLSIL.

The chain joins TRBV19 to TRBJ2-5; D may be TRBD2 (6 bases). Between the trimmed V and J ends, which lost 4 bases and 4 bases, there was a span of 13 bases. CDR1 is LNHDA, CDR2 SQIVND, per germline (reference sequence). The CDR3 has 14 residues. CDR3 protein: CASSRETAGETQYF. For the CDR3, the DNA is TGTGCCAGTAGTAGAGAAACAGCGGGAGAGACCCAGTACTTC. Complete variable domain (other parts from reference TRBV19 and TRBJ2-5): DGGITQSPKYLFRKEGQNVTLSCEQNLNHDAMYWYRQDPGQGLRLIYYSQIVNDFQKGDIAEGYSVSREKKESFPLTVTSAQKNPTAFYLCASSRETAGETQYFGPGTRLLVL.

The V call is TRBV28, the J call TRBJ2-2; the D is unclear. V shed 3 bases and J shed 10 bases, with 9 bases lying between them. This CDR3 comprises 12 residues. From germline, CDR1 is MDHEN and CDR2 SYDVKM. The CDR3 nucleotides read TGTGCCAGCAGTTTGTGGGGTGAGGAGCTGTTTTTT. Its translation is CASSLWGEELFF.

The CDR3 region has the DNA TGTGCCAGCAGCGCAGGGAGTCGTTGGACCCAGTACTTC. Encoded protein: CASSAGSRWTQYF. The chain carries TRBV27 and TRBJ2-5, with D tentatively TRBD1 or TRBD2 (5 bases each). Trimming shortened V by 6 bases and J by 7 bases, and 15 bases separated the two germline ends. The CDR3 covers 13 residues. Germline CDR1 is MNHEY and CDR2 is SMNVEV (reference sequence).

The V and J genes are TRBV7-9 and TRBJ2-7, with TRBD2 matching over 9 bases. Germline-derived CDR1 and CDR2 are SEHNR and FQNEAQ (reference sequence). V lost 5 bases and J lost 6; bases outside the gene matches: 14. The CDR3 is 16 residues long. The CDR3 region has the DNA TGTGCCAGCAGCCCAGGGACTAGCATCGAGGCGGGCGAGCAGTACTTC. Translation: CASSPGTSIEAGEQYF. The full variable domain, completed using reference TRBV7-9 and TRBJ2-7, is DTGVSQNPRHKITKRGQNVTFRCDPISEHNRLYWYRQTLGQGPEFLTYFQNEAQLEKSRLLSDRFSAERPKGSFSTLEIQRTEQGDSAMYLCASSPGTSIEAGEQYFGPGTRLTVT.

J is TRBJ1-2 and V is TRBV9, with TRBD1 as a possible D gene (5 bases). V was trimmed by 3 bases and J by 3 bases, leaving 18 bases between them. Germline V lookup: CDR1 SGDLS, CDR2 YYNGEE. The CDR3 loop spans 16 amino acids. The CDR3: CASSAGTRGADYGYTF. The CDR3 DNA reads as TGTGCCAGCAGCGCCGGAACGAGGGGTGCTGACTATGGCTACACCTTC.

The chain combines TRBV11-3 with TRBJ2-3; 9 bases align to TRBD2. Germline CDR1 SGHNT, CDR2 YENEEA. V shed 6 bases, J shed 4 bases, and the junction held 8 bases outside the gene matches. This CDR3 region has 15 residues. This chain's CDR3 is CASRAVSGSADTQYF. In nucleotides, the CDR3 is TGTGCCAGCAGAGCGGTTAGCGGGAGTGCAGATACGCAGTATTTT.

The J gene is TRBJ1-2, the V gene TRBV14; 9 bases align to TRBD1. The CDR3 spans 16 residues. The junction had 8 bases not matched to a gene; V was cut back by 0 bases and J by 6 bases. In germline, CDR1 is SGHDN, CDR2 FVKESK. In DNA, the CDR3 is TGTGCCAGCAGCCAAGAAGGGACAGGGCGGGGTGATGGCTACACCTTC. It yields the protein CASSQEGTGRGDGYTF.

The rearrangement links TRBV28 to TRBJ1-4; the match to TRBD1 covers 7 bases. CDR1 MDHEN and CDR2 SYDVKM come from the germline V gene. Trimming removed 5 bases from V and 6 bases from J; junction bases left unmatched: 6. The CDR3 sequence is 14 residues long. CDR3 sequence reads: CASSPGGDDEKLFF. The DNA of the CDR3 is TGTGCCAGCAGTCCAGGGGGGGATGATGAAAAACTGTTTTTT.

This chain uses TRBV18 with TRBJ2-3; D is undetermined. This CDR3 is 14 amino acids long. CDR1 and CDR2 from the germline V gene are KGHSH and LQKENI. V was pared by 0 bases and J by 0 bases, with 4 bases between. CDR3 in DNA: TGTGCCAGCTCACCACCGTCTAGCACAGATACGCAGTATTTT. Encoded protein: CASSPPSSTDTQYF.

In DNA, the CDR3 is TGTGCCAGCAGAGACAGGGGGCACACCGGGGAGCTGTTTTTT. As protein: CASRDRGHTGELFF. The rearrangement joins TRBV6-5 to TRBJ2-2, with 10 bases lining up with TRBD1. The CDR3 covers 14 residues. V lost 6 bases, J lost 3 bases, and 1 base stayed unmatched. Germline assignment: CDR1 MNHEY and CDR2 SVGAGI.